Presented here are 21 T cell receptor beta chains from one specimen sequenced in a study of T cell clonality in common variable immunodeficiency. Assay: immunoSEQ multiplex PCR; the TCRdb copy retains only in-frame clones and omits some. The sample shows under 45,000 clones, none of them appearing just once. Sample: peripheral blood mononuclear cells. The source is a person between 18 and 75 years old in good health.

In regard to this clone: A junction boundary mismatches the germline segment, possibly from a read error. The CDR3 goes on 3 residues after the read ends, and that part is filled in from the germline J gene. This specimen includes other DNA sequences encoding the same CDR3. This chain uses TRBV18 with TRBJ1-3; D is undetermined. Germline CDR1 and CDR2: KGHSH and LQKENI. This CDR3 has 17 residues. The chain's CDR3 is CASSPPVRASSGNTIYF. The part of the CDR3 DNA that was read is TGTGCCAGCTCACCGCCCGTTCGTGCTAGCTCTGGAAACACA. Based on the CDR3 plus reference TRBV18 and TRBJ1-3, the full variable domain is NAGVMQNPRHLVRRRGQEARLRCSPMKGHSHVYWYRQLPEEGLKFMVYLQKENIIDESGMPKERFSAEFPKEGPSILRIQQVVRGDSAAYFCASSPPVRASSGNTIYFGEGSWLTVV.

This clone was counted ten times or more. The sequence runs out 3 residues before the end of the CDR3; the remainder is reconstructed from the germline J gene. The chain carries TRBV20-1 and TRBJ2-3; D is possibly TRBD1 (5 bases). In germline, CDR1 is DFQATT, CDR2 SNEGSKA (reference sequence). V was clipped by 3 bases and J by 0 bases, with 19 bases between them. The CDR3 has 17 residues. CDR3 DNA (partial): TGCAGTGCTAGGATCTACAAAAGGGGTACTAGCACAGATACG. Amino acids: CSARIYKRGTSTDT. Given in full, the CDR3 is CSARIYKRGTSTDTQYF.

In its sample, this clone was seen many times. Read coverage stops 3 residues before the CDR3 terminus; the germline J gene supplies the remainder. The rearrangement links TRBV28 to TRBJ2-7; D gene uncertain. The CDR3 is 12 residues long. V was trimmed by 2 bases and J by 4 bases, leaving 6 bases between them. Germline CDR1 reads MDHEN; CDR2 reads SYDVKM. CDR3 residues: CASSLGLYEQYF. Incomplete CDR3 DNA: TGTGCCAGCAGTTTAGGCTTGTACGAG.

This clone was observed at least ten times. The CDR3 end falls 3 residues outside the read, so it is completed with the germline J gene. This sequence joins TRBV7-2 and TRBJ1-6; maybe TRBD1 (5 bases). Germline V gene sequence: CDR1 SGHTA, CDR2 FQGNSA. This CDR3 is 13 amino acids long. The part of the CDR3 DNA that was read is TGTGCCAGCAGCTTAGATTTTCAGGGATCC. Its protein is CASSLDFQGS. The whole CDR3 protein reads CASSLDFQGSLHF.

This clone came up many times. The read terminates 3 residues before the CDR3 end, so the remaining end is supplied by the germline J gene. The chain has TRBV7-3 and TRBJ2-7, with 12 bases fitting TRBD2. CDR1 is SGHTA, CDR2 FQGTGA, per germline. The CDR3 loop spans 15 amino acids. J gave up 5 bases and V 2 bases, and 4 bases lay outside the gene matches. The sequenced part of the CDR3 DNA is TGTGCCAGCAGCTTACTAGCGGGAGGGCTCAACGAG. This sequence encodes CASSLLAGGLNE. The complete CDR3 protein is CASSLLAGGLNEQYF.

Notes on this clone: Read data end 3 residues before the CDR3 end; the end is taken from the germline J gene. V gene TRBV20-1 combines with J gene TRBJ2-1; D possibly corresponds to TRBD2 (5 bases). Germline-derived CDR1 and CDR2 are DFQATT and SNEGSKA (reference sequence). V shed 3 bases and J shed 0 bases, with 9 bases lying between them. This CDR3 has 14 amino acids. CDR3 DNA (partial): TGCAGTGCTAGCGGGGAGAGCTCCTACAATGAG. Amino acid sequence: CSASGESSYNE. The whole CDR3 reads CSASGESSYNEQFF.

This clone was observed many times. The read ends 3 residues shy of where the CDR3 ends; the end is completed using the germline J gene. The V call is TRBV10-3, the J call TRBJ2-1, with D tentatively TRBD2 (5 bases). The V and J ends lost 5 bases and 9 bases respectively, with 17 bases between them. The CDR3 runs to 14 residues. The germline V gene encodes CDR1 ENHRY and CDR2 SYGVKD. The covered CDR3 bases are TGTGCCATCAGTCGCCGCGGGCAGCCCCCTGAG. Translated: CAISRRGQPPE. The entire CDR3 is CAISRRGQPPEQFF.

This clone was observed many times. The read stops 3 residues short of the end of the CDR3; the missing end is completed from the germline J gene. This chain connects TRBV7-9 to TRBJ2-5, with no clear D. The CDR3 is 12 residues long. V was pared by 1 base and J by 5 bases, with 5 bases between. Germline V gene sequence: CDR1 SEHNR, CDR2 FQNEAQ (reference sequence). CDR3 bases read: TGTGCCAGCAGCTTAGTGTCGGAGACC. Protein: CASSLVSET. The full CDR3 protein is CASSLVSETQYF.

Many counts were recorded for this clone. The read halts 3 residues ahead of the CDR3 end, with the missing end drawn from the germline J gene. The gene calls are TRBV2 and TRBJ1-2; D call uncertain. V lost 0 bases, J lost 4 bases, and 12 bases lay in between. The germline gives CDR1 SNHLY, CDR2 FYNNEI. This CDR3 spans 15 amino acids. The CDR3 DNA, read in part, is TGTGCCAGCAGTGAAGCACGGGGAGGAGGCTATGGC. This sequence encodes CASSEARGGGYG. The full CDR3 sequence reads CASSEARGGGYGYTF.

This clone was seen repeatedly, ten times or more. The read terminates 3 residues ahead of where the CDR3 ends, so the germline J gene completes it. V is TRBV30 and J is TRBJ2-7; 9 positions agree with TRBD1. The CDR3 covers 19 residues. The germline CDR1 and CDR2 sequences are GTSNPN and SVGIG (reference sequence). V lost 2 bases to trimming and J lost 1 base; unmatched junction nucleotides: 18. CDR3 DNA, as far as it was read: TGTGCCTGGAGTTACCGCGGGACAGGGTTATCCCAAAAGTCCTACGAG. Its protein is CAWSYRGTGLSQKSYE. The entire CDR3 protein is CAWSYRGTGLSQKSYEQYF.

This clone was counted ten times or more. The DNA ends 3 residues before the CDR3 does, and the rest of the CDR3 is filled in from the germline J gene. V is TRBV6-1 and J is TRBJ1-2, with D unresolved. Germline-derived CDR1 and CDR2 are MNHNS and SASEGT. The CDR3 has 13 residues. Incomplete CDR3 DNA: TGTGCCAGCAGTGTGGGCCTCTCTACCGGC. Translated, it gives CASSVGLSTG. The complete CDR3 reads CASSVGLSTGYTF.

This clone was seen at least ten times. CDR3 DNA (partial): TGTGCCAGCAGCTTAGCGCGGAGCTATGGC. Protein product: CASSLARSYG. The entire CDR3 protein is CASSLARSYGYTF. The chain joins TRBV7-9 to TRBJ1-2, with unresolved D. The read halts 3 residues ahead of the CDR3 end, with the missing end drawn from the germline J gene. The CDR3 extends over 13 amino acids. The germline gives CDR1 SEHNR, CDR2 FQNEAQ (reference sequence). The V and J ends lost 0 bases and 4 bases respectively, with 6 bases between them.

This clone was seen at least ten times. The DNA ends 3 residues before the CDR3 does, and the rest of the CDR3 is filled in from the germline J gene. The rearrangement uses TRBV5-1 and TRBJ2-1; D unclear. The germline CDR1 and CDR2 sequences are SGHRS and YFSETQ. The V gene lost 7 bases and the J gene lost 8 bases, with 16 bases spanning the gap. The CDR3 totals 13 residues. The CDR3: CASGPFGGYEQFF. Incomplete CDR3 DNA: TGCGCCAGCGGCCCCTTCGGCGGCTATGAG.

This clone showed up many times. The read stops 3 residues short of the end of the CDR3; the missing end is completed from the germline J gene. The chain joins TRBV28 to TRBJ2-3; 9 nucleotides match TRBD1. Germline assignment: CDR1 MDHEN and CDR2 SYDVKM. This CDR3 is 16 amino acids long. The trim removed 6 bases at V and 0 bases at J, leaving 7 bases unmatched. CDR3 bases read: TGTGCCAGCAGCTGGGGAGGGACAGGGAGCACAGATACG. This encodes CASSWGGTGSTDT. The entire CDR3 reads CASSWGGTGSTDTQYF.

This clone has ten or more counts. Sequencing ends 3 residues short of the CDR3 end; the germline J gene provides the rest. The V call is TRBV20-1, the J call TRBJ1-1; possibly TRBD1 for D (5 bases). CDR3 length: 13 amino acids. Germline V gene data show CDR1 as DFQATT and CDR2 as SNEGSKA (reference sequence). V gave up 6 bases and J gave up 1 base, with 12 bases separating them. This chain's CDR3 is CSAPGDRNTEAFF. The DNA read from the CDR3 is TGCAGTGCCCCCGGCGACAGGAACACTGAA.

This clone was recorded many times. The sequence runs out 3 residues before the end of the CDR3; the remainder is reconstructed from the germline J gene. The rearrangement joins TRBV5-1 to TRBJ1-4; 7 nucleotides line up with TRBD1. Trimming removed 0 bases from V and 7 bases from J; junction bases left unmatched: 6. The CDR3 is 15 residues long. Germline V lookup: CDR1 SGHRS, CDR2 YFSETQ. The DNA read from the CDR3 is TGCGCCAGCAGCTTGGAGGGGGCGCCTGGTGAAAAA. It encodes CASSLEGAPGEK. The full CDR3 is CASSLEGAPGEKLFF.

This clone was counted many times. The read falls 3 residues short of the CDR3 end, and the missing part is taken from the germline J gene. The chain employs TRBV5-1 and TRBJ2-4; D may be TRBD1 (6 bases). Trimming took 6 bases from V and 5 from J, leaving 21 bases between them. This CDR3 is 16 amino acids long. Germline V gene data show CDR1 as SGHRS and CDR2 as YFSETQ. The DNA read from the CDR3 is TGCGCCAGCAACCCCGGGACACCGTTTATCGAAAACATT. As protein: CASNPGTPFIENI. The whole CDR3 reads CASNPGTPFIENIQYF.

This clone was seen ten or more times. The read ends 3 residues shy of where the CDR3 ends; the end is completed using the germline J gene. The rearrangement joins TRBV19 to TRBJ2-7; D call uncertain. This CDR3 comprises 15 residues. V was clipped by 1 base and J by 5 bases, with 15 bases between them. Germline values: CDR1 LNHDA, CDR2 SQIVND (reference sequence). The CDR3 sequence: CASSIGGRLFDEQYF. The covered CDR3 bases are TGTGCCAGTAGTATAGGAGGCAGGTTGTTTGACGAG.

A word on this clone: The read falls 3 residues short of the CDR3 end, and the missing part is taken from the germline J gene. The chain employs TRBV4-2 and TRBJ2-5; TRBD2 matches 9 bases. Germline assignment: CDR1 LGHNA and CDR2 YNFKEQ. V gave up 1 base and J gave up 5 bases; unmatched junction bases: 11. This CDR3 comprises 17 residues. CDR3 DNA, as far as it was read: TGTGCCAGCAGCCAAGGGGGAGCGGGAGGCCTTCAGGAGACC. Its protein is CASSQGGAGGLQET. The full-length CDR3 reads as CASSQGGAGGLQETQYF.

This clone was found many times. With the read ending 3 residues before the CDR3 end, the germline J gene is used to fill in that end. The V and J genes are TRBV19 and TRBJ1-1, with D possibly matching TRBD1 (6 bases). This CDR3 region has 13 residues. Trimming took 4 bases from V and 5 from J, leaving 11 bases between them. Germline V lookup: CDR1 LNHDA, CDR2 SQIVND (reference sequence). The DNA read from the CDR3 is TGTGCCAGTAGTAAACTACAGGGAACTGAA. Its translation: CASSKLQGTE. The complete CDR3 protein is CASSKLQGTEAFF.

Of note for this clone: Sequence at one end of the junction differs from germline and may be a read error. Sequencing ends 3 residues short of the CDR3 end; the germline J gene provides the rest. This sequence joins TRBV19 and TRBJ1-3; D remains unclear. The CDR3 has 13 amino acids. The germline CDR1 and CDR2 sequences are LNHDA and SQIVND (reference sequence). The covered CDR3 bases are TGTGCCAGCGGATACGGGTCTGGAGACACC. This encodes CASGYGSGDT. Given in full, the CDR3 is CASGYGSGDTIYF.